This T cell receptor (beta chain) came from a study of Ad26.COV2.S vaccination and SARS-CoV-2 variants. For the study at large: By the intramuscular route, Ad26.COV2.S was given once, or twice 56 days apart.

The CDR3 is 14 residues long. In germline, CDR1 is MNHEY, CDR2 SVGAGI. Treatment indicated: roughly 18 received Ad26.COV2.S at low or high dose, single or two shots; about 5 received placebo; per-sample allocation not given. At day 63 after the first vaccine or placebo injection, samples were drawn. This clone was seen a single time. Its target is unknown. At one end the junction does not follow the germline gene, possibly because of a read error. Method: immunoSEQ multiplex PCR; TCRdb's copy keeps in-frame clones and lacks some. This table holds hundreds of thousands of clones, 83% found once. Study-wide findings and caveats: Substantial breadth in spike-specific CD8+ and CD4+ T cell responses was reportedly seen after vaccination. Recipients of either vaccine or placebo displayed similar breadth of non-spike TCRs.

Material: peripheral blood, obtained in a trial of Ad26.COV2.S vaccine versus placebo. The origin of this receptor is a person between 18 and 59 years old who received the Ad26.COV2.S COVID-19 vaccine or a placebo. The chain has TRBV6-5 and TRBJ2-3, with D perhaps TRBD2 (5 bases). CDR3 sequence reads: CASSLAMNTYTQYF. The DNA for the CDR3 is TGTGCCAGCAGCTTAGCGATGAACACATATACGCAGTATTTT.